The 27 T cell receptor beta chains below come from one sample, sequenced in a study of Ad26.COV2.S vaccination and SARS-CoV-2 variants. The repertoire was sequenced with immunoSEQ multiplex PCR; TCRdb's copy has only in-frame clones and lacks some. In the table there are 43,000 or so clones, approximately 80% of which are singletons. The material sequenced was peripheral blood, taken after recovery from COVID-19. The receptors originated from a human donor who had recovered from COVID-19.

The rearrangement links TRBV30 to TRBJ1-1; a weak D match, TRBD1 (6 bases). The CDR3 sequence is 14 residues long. The V gene lost 2 bases and the J gene lost 2 bases, with 12 bases spanning the gap. Germline-derived CDR1 and CDR2 are GTSNPN and SVGIG (reference sequence). Written as DNA, the CDR3 is TGTGCCTGGAGTTTAGGACAGAGAAACACTGAAGCTTTCTTT. Translated, it gives CAWSLGQRNTEAFF.

V usage is TRBV4-1 and J usage is TRBJ2-7; no firm D call. The CDR3 length is 14 residues. With 1 base removed from V and 5 bases from J, the gap between germline ends came to 12 bases. CDR1 is MGHRA and CDR2 is YSYEKL in the germline V gene. The CDR3 DNA reads TGCGCCAGCAGCCAAGTTGGGGTCCAAGACGAGCAGTACTTC. Translation: CASSQVGVQDEQYF.

The rearrangement joins TRBV10-3 to TRBJ2-1, with TRBD2 matching 14 bases. Germline lookup yields CDR1 ENHRY and CDR2 SYGVKD. This CDR3 has 15 amino acids. V shed 5 bases, J shed 6 bases, and the junction held 3 bases outside the gene matches. CDR3 residues: CAISTGTSGSNEQFF. DNA for the CDR3: TGTGCCATCAGTACCGGGACTAGCGGGAGCAATGAGCAGTTCTTC.

The V call is TRBV7-8, the J call TRBJ1-1; TRBD1 might be the D (6 bases). The CDR3 has 15 amino acids. Trimming removed 4 bases at V and 7 bases at J, with 19 bases between. Germline CDR1 is SGHVS and CDR2 is FQNEAQ. CDR3 region: CASSSRQAGANEAFF. As DNA, the CDR3 is TGTGCCAGCAGCTCGCGTCAAGCAGGGGCGAATGAAGCTTTCTTT.

This rearrangement joins TRBV3-1 (or the pseudogene TRBV3-2) to TRBJ2-6, with TRBD2 as a possible D gene (6 bases). Trimming left V 3 bases short and J 4 bases short, with 10 bases between. Germline V CDR1 and CDR2: LGHDT, YNNKEL (reference sequence). There are 15 residues in the CDR3. CDR3: CASSQGGSGANVLTF. In DNA, the CDR3 is TGTGCCAGCAGCCAGGGGGGTTCCGGGGCCAACGTCCTGACTTTC.

The V and J genes are TRBV5-6 and TRBJ2-7; 7 nucleotides agree with TRBD1. Germline V gene lookup returns CDR1 SGHDT and CDR2 YYEEEE. V lost 3 bases to trimming and J lost 3 bases; unmatched junction nucleotides: 9. The CDR3 is 15 amino acids. The CDR3 loop reads CASSSTDTGVYEQYV. CDR3 DNA: TGTGCCAGCAGCTCCACCGATACAGGGGTCTACGAGCAGTACGTC.

This chain uses TRBV10-2 with TRBJ1-1; TRBD1 aligns across 7 bases. The V gene end was trimmed by 0 bases and the J gene end by 10 bases; junction bases not matched to a gene: 8. This CDR3 has 14 amino acids. From germline, CDR1 is WSHSY and CDR2 SAAADI. The CDR3 nucleotides are TGCGCCAGCAGTGAGTCACACTCGACAGGGAGAGCTTTCTTT. It codes for CASSESHSTGRAFF.

This chain uses TRBV2 with TRBJ1-1; a weak D match, TRBD1 (5 bases). The CDR3 extends over 15 amino acids. V was shortened by 6 bases and J by 4 bases, with 18 bases between the two germline ends. Looked up from germline, CDR1 is SNHLY and CDR2 is FYNNEI. Written as DNA, the CDR3 is TGTGCCAGCAGAACTAAGGGGTGGGGGACCACTGAAGCTTTCTTT. It is translated as CASRTKGWGTTEAFF.

This chain links TRBV27 with TRBJ2-3; 8 bases fit TRBD1. V shed 6 bases and J 0 bases; nucleotides not matched to a gene: 8. CDR3 length: 16 amino acids. CDR1 is MNHEY, CDR2 SMNVEV, per germline (reference sequence). CDR3 nucleotides: TGTGCCAGCAGCGCCTCGACAGGGGTTAGCACAGATACGCAGTATTTT. This gives the protein CASSASTGVSTDTQYF.

The chain couples TRBV5-1 to TRBJ1-4; D is possibly TRBD1 (6 bases). The CDR3 has 15 residues. Trimming removed 4 bases at V and 6 bases at J, with 16 bases between. Germline V gene sequence: CDR1 SGHRS, CDR2 YFSETQ. The CDR3 DNA reads TGCGCCAGCAGCGTATTAACAGGGTCTCATGAAAAACTGTTTTTT. As protein: CASSVLTGSHEKLFF.

The genes are TRBV12-5 and TRBJ2-5; D is tentatively TRBD1 or TRBD2 (5 bases each). V gave up 5 bases and J gave up 4 bases, with 17 bases separating them. CDR3 size: 15 residues. Germline values: CDR1 LGHNT, CDR2 FRNRAP. The CDR3 nucleotides are TGTGCTAGTGGTCCCCCGGGGACCTTACGAGAGACCCAGTACTTC. Translated, it gives CASGPPGTLRETQYF.

CDR3 amino acids: CASSYSQDYGYTF. CDR3 DNA: TGTGCCAGCAGTTACTCCCAGGACTATGGCTACACCTTC. This sequence joins TRBV6-6 and TRBJ1-2; D ambiguous. CDR1 and CDR2 from the germline V gene are MNHNY and SVGAGI (reference sequence). The CDR3 covers 13 residues. V shed 0 bases and J shed 3 bases, with 5 bases lying between them.

The rearrangement uses TRBV30 and TRBJ2-2; no firm D call. The germline V and J ends were trimmed by 4 bases and 2 bases, with 2 bases remaining between them. The CDR3 spans 11 residues. CDR1 is GTSNPN and CDR2 is SVGIG in the germline V gene (reference sequence). The CDR3 loop reads CAWKNTGELFF. The CDR3, as DNA: TGTGCCTGGAAAAACACCGGGGAGCTGTTTTTT. The full variable domain, with the rest looked up from reference TRBV30 and TRBJ2-2, is SQTIHQWPATLVQPVGSPLSLECTVEGTSNPNLYWYRQAAGRGLQLLFYSVGIGQISSEVPQNLSASRPQDRQFILSSKKLLLSDSGFYLCAWKNTGELFFGEGSRLTVL.

This clone was detected only once. The chain's CDR3 is CASSFLAGGIETQYF. The CDR3 DNA follows: TGTGCCAGCAGTTTTCTAGCGGGGGGGATAGAGACCCAGTACTTC. The chain has TRBV27 and TRBJ2-5, with TRBD2 matching over 12 bases. This CDR3 comprises 15 residues. Germline V gives CDR1 MNHEY, CDR2 SMNVEV (reference sequence). V shed 3 bases, J shed 4 bases, and the junction held 3 bases outside the gene matches.

This sequence joins TRBV27 and TRBJ2-7, with a weak D call TRBD1 (6 bases). Germline assignment: CDR1 MNHEY and CDR2 SMNVEV (reference sequence). The CDR3 length is 15 residues. Trimming took 3 bases from V and 4 from J, leaving 16 bases between them. In DNA form, the CDR3 reads TGTGCCAGCAGTTTTAAACTCTCCAGGGGATACGAGCAGTACGTC. This sequence encodes CASSFKLSRGYEQYV.

The chain uses TRBV2 and TRBJ1-4; D unclear. The V end lost 4 bases, the J end lost 0 bases, and 12 bases lay between the germline ends. Germline V lookup: CDR1 SNHLY, CDR2 FYNNEI. The CDR3 is 16 residues long. CDR3 DNA sequence: TGTGCCAGCAGTGCGGCACCTCAAGCAACTAATGAAAAACTGTTTTTT. It codes for CASSAAPQATNEKLFF.

The chain links TRBV5-1 to TRBJ1-1; tentative D call: TRBD1 (5 bases). From germline, CDR1 is SGHRS and CDR2 YFSETQ. The length of the CDR3 is 14 residues. V lost 6 bases and J lost 0, with 12 bases in between. CDR3 in DNA: TGCGCCAGCACCTTAACAGGCTTGAACACTGAAGCTTTCTTT. Residues: CASTLTGLNTEAFF.

The gene calls are TRBV12-3 or TRBV12-4 and TRBJ2-7, with D unresolved. Trimming pared 4 bases from V and 6 bases from J, leaving 10 bases between. The CDR3 is 12 amino acids. The CDR3 here is CASSYKGSEQYF. CDR3 nucleotide sequence: TGTGCCAGCAGTTATAAAGGGTCCGAGCAGTACTTC.

This clone was recorded only once. The V and J genes are TRBV24-1 and TRBJ1-2, with 10 bases aligning to TRBD1. Germline CDR1 KGHDR, CDR2 SFDVKD. V lost 6 bases to trimming and J lost 9 bases; unmatched junction nucleotides: 6. This CDR3 region has 13 residues. CDR3 sequence (DNA): TGTGCCACCAGTTCGCGGGACAGGGGTAGCTACACCTTC. Amino acids: CATSSRDRGSYTF.

The chain combines TRBV9 with TRBJ2-1; D gene ambiguous. The CDR3 runs 15 residues. From germline, CDR1 is SGDLS and CDR2 YYNGEE. With 0 bases removed from V and 6 bases from J, the gap between germline ends came to 13 bases. CDR3 in DNA: TGTGCCAGCAGCGTAGAGGTCGACGTAGTCAATGAGCAGTTCTTC. Translating gives CASSVEVDVVNEQFF.

J is TRBJ2-7 and V is TRBV7-2; maybe TRBD1 (5 bases). This CDR3 is built from 15 residues. V lost 2 bases and J 2 bases, leaving 13 bases between the germline ends. Germline V gene sequence: CDR1 SGHTA, CDR2 FQGNSA. The CDR3 nucleotides read TGTGCCAGCAGCTTAATAGGTGGGGCTACCTACGAGCAGTACTTC. Its protein is CASSLIGGATYEQYF.

The chain recombines TRBV30 with TRBJ1-2, with D perhaps TRBD1 (5 bases). CDR1 and CDR2 from the germline V gene are GTSNPN and SVGIG (reference sequence). The CDR3 length is 14 residues. Trimming left V 3 bases short and J 4 bases short, with 15 bases between. The CDR3 loop is CAWSPRGGPYGYTF. Written as DNA, the CDR3 is TGTGCCTGGAGCCCTCGGGGGGGTCCCTATGGCTACACCTTC.

This rearrangement joins TRBV3-1 (or the pseudogene TRBV3-2) to TRBJ1-2; TRBD1 aligns across 7 bases. Trimming at V came to 7 bases and at J to 5 bases, leaving 13 bases not matched to a gene. CDR1 is LGHDT, CDR2 YNNKEL, per germline (reference sequence). CDR3 length: 15 residues. CDR3 protein: CASTPDSTGAYGYTF. For the CDR3, the DNA is TGTGCCAGCACCCCTGACTCAACAGGGGCGTATGGCTACACCTTC.

Here the CDR3 reads CASSLEVRDYGYTF. As DNA, the CDR3 is TGTGCCAGCAGCTTAGAGGTCAGGGATTATGGCTACACCTTC. The rearrangement links TRBV7-2 to TRBJ1-2; tentatively, D is TRBD1 (5 bases). The germline V gene has CDR1 SGHTA and CDR2 FQGNSA. V was shortened by 1 base and J by 5 bases, with 11 bases between the two germline ends. This CDR3 comprises 14 residues.

The chain has TRBV2 and TRBJ2-3, with D possibly matching TRBD2 (7 bases). V was cut by 2 bases and J by 4 bases, with 13 bases left in between. Germline lookup yields CDR1 SNHLY and CDR2 FYNNEI. This CDR3 has 15 residues. The CDR3 region has the DNA TGTGCCAGCAGTGAAACAACAGGGAGGGCAGATACGCAGTATTTT. The encoded protein is CASSETTGRADTQYF.

This chain links TRBV27 with TRBJ2-7, with 13 positions matching TRBD2. This CDR3 comprises 14 residues. V shed 6 bases and J 3 bases; nucleotides not matched to a gene: 2. Germline CDR1 reads MNHEY; CDR2 reads SMNVEV (reference sequence). The DNA of the CDR3 is TGTGCCAGCAGAGGACTAGCGGGAGTCTACGAGCAGTACTTC. Translating it yields CASRGLAGVYEQYF.

The rearrangement links TRBV5-1 to TRBJ2-7; perhaps TRBD2 as D (6 bases). The CDR3 contains 16 residues. Germline-derived CDR1 and CDR2 are SGHRS and YFSETQ. Trimming pared 0 bases from V and 6 bases from J, leaving 19 bases between. This chain's CDR3 is CASSLAGPGVLSEQYF. In DNA, the CDR3 is TGCGCCAGCAGCTTGGCCGGGCCGGGAGTTTTGAGCGAGCAGTACTTC.